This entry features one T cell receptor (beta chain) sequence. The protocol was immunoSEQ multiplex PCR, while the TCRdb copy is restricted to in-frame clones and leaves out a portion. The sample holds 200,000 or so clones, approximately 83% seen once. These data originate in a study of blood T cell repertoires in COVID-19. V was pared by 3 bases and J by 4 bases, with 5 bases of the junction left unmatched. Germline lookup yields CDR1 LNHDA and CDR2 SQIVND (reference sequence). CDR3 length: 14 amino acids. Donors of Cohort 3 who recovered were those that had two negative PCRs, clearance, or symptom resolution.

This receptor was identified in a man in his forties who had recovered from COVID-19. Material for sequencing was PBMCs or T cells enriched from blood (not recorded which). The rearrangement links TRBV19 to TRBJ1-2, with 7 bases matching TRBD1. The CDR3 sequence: CASSITGTVYGYTF. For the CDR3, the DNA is TGTGCCAGTAGTATCACCGGGACAGTCTATGGCTACACCTTC.